What follows are 9 T cell receptor beta chains derived from one specimen sequenced in a study of blood T cell repertoires in COVID-19. The assay was immunoSEQ multiplex PCR, and TCRdb's table has in-frame clones only and misses some. The profile covers under 450,000 clones, with over 75% appearing a single time and under 2% taken by the ten largest. The sample was peripheral blood. These receptors were obtained from a woman in her thirties or forties with COVID-19, enrolled during active disease.

The gene calls are TRBV19 and TRBJ2-6; D is unresolved. Germline V gene data show CDR1 as LNHDA and CDR2 as SQIVND (reference sequence). The CDR3 length is 18 residues. V shed 2 bases and J shed 0 bases, with 14 bases lying between them. CDR3 region: CASSIIGRRSSGANVLTF. DNA of the CDR3: TGTGCCAGTAGTATAATTGGGCGCAGAAGCTCTGGGGCCAACGTCCTGACTTTC. The full variable domain, rest sourced from reference TRBV19 and TRBJ2-6, is DGGITQSPKYLFRKEGQNVTLSCEQNLNHDAMYWYRQDPGQGLRLIYYSQIVNDFQKGDIAEGYSVSREKKESFPLTVTSAQKNPTAFYLCASSIIGRRSSGANVLTFGAGSRLTVL.

The chain links TRBV30 to TRBJ1-6, with D perhaps matching TRBD1 (5 bases). V gave up 0 bases and J gave up 2 bases, with 14 bases separating them. This CDR3 has 17 amino acids. In germline, CDR1 is GTSNPN, CDR2 SVGIG (reference sequence). The CDR3 nucleotides read TGTGCCTGGAGTGTAGGGCGGGGGGTCCCCTATAATTCACCCCTCCACTTT. Its protein is CAWSVGRGVPYNSPLHF. Together with reference TRBV30 and TRBJ1-6, the CDR3 gives the full variable domain: SQTIHQWPATLVQPVGSPLSLECTVEGTSNPNLYWYRQAAGRGLQLLFYSVGIGQISSEVPQNLSASRPQDRQFILSSKKLLLSDSGFYLCAWSVGRGVPYNSPLHFGNGTRLTVT.

The rearrangement uses TRBV6-2 or TRBV6-3 and TRBJ1-5; 7 positions agree with TRBD1. Germline loops: CDR1 MNHEY, CDR2 SVGEGT. The CDR3 runs 15 residues. The trim removed 4 bases at V and 3 bases at J, leaving 6 bases unmatched. This CDR3 is CASSFWTGPNQPQHF. The CDR3 coding sequence is TGTGCCAGCAGTTTTTGGACAGGTCCCAATCAGCCCCAGCATTTT.

The chain has TRBV3-1 (or the pseudogene TRBV3-2) and TRBJ1-1, with D unresolved. From germline, CDR1 is LGHDT and CDR2 YNNKEL (reference sequence). The CDR3 has 13 residues. V lost 4 bases and J lost 0, with 6 bases in between. The DNA of the CDR3 is TGTGCCAGCAGCCCGTCCGTGAACACTGAAGCTTTCTTT. This sequence encodes CASSPSVNTEAFF.

The V call is TRBV19, the J call TRBJ1-6; possibly TRBD1 for D (5 bases). The V end lost 4 bases, the J end lost 10 bases, and 14 bases lay between the germline ends. This CDR3 contains 14 residues. Germline CDR1 LNHDA, CDR2 SQIVND (reference sequence). The CDR3 region has the DNA TGTGCCAGTAGTACCGACAGAAGTGGCTCACCCCTCCACTTT. Translated: CASSTDRSGSPLHF.

The chain carries TRBV7-3 and TRBJ2-5, with D maybe TRBD2 (6 bases). Germline V CDR1 and CDR2: SGHTA, FQGTGA. This CDR3 has 12 residues. V lost 8 bases and J lost 0, with 7 bases in between. The CDR3 protein is CASASDQETQYF. CDR3 nucleotide sequence: TGTGCCAGCGCTAGCGACCAAGAGACCCAGTACTTC.

This clone was seen a few times. The chain recombines TRBV6-5 with TRBJ2-7, with a possible D match to TRBD2 (6 bases). V dropped 10 bases and J dropped 3 bases, with 16 bases sitting between them. This CDR3 region has 13 residues. Germline loops: CDR1 MNHEY, CDR2 SVGAGI. CDR3 nucleotide sequence: TGTGCCACCTCGTCGGGGGTAGACTACGAGCAGTACTTC. This translates into CATSSGVDYEQYF.

The chain recombines TRBV30 with TRBJ2-5; D is perhaps TRBD2 (5 bases). The germline V gene has CDR1 GTSNPN and CDR2 SVGIG (reference sequence). The CDR3 loop spans 14 amino acids. V was cut by 1 base and J by 5 bases, with 14 bases left in between. The CDR3 coding sequence is TGTGCCTGGAGTGCCGGACTGGGGTTGGAGACCCAGTACTTC. Protein: CAWSAGLGLETQYF.

Only a few counts were recorded for this clone. The chain combines TRBV18 with TRBJ2-1; the D gene is possibly TRBD2 (6 bases). Germline lookup yields CDR1 KGHSH and CDR2 LQKENI. The ends were cut back, 3 bases at V and 8 bases at J, with 14 bases in the middle. There are 14 residues in the CDR3. Here the CDR3 reads CASSPGLLTYEQFF. DNA of the CDR3: TGTGCCAGCTCACCGGGACTCCTGACTTATGAGCAGTTCTTC.